The 30 T cell receptor beta chains below were found in one sample sequenced in a study of blood T cell repertoires in COVID-19. Repertoires were generated with immunoSEQ multiplex PCR, while TCRdb's copy carries only in-frame clones and drops some. The repertoire has some 150,000 clones, approximately 86% of them found once; the top ten carry over 2%. Sequences were obtained from peripheral blood. Receptors were obtained from an older woman with acute or convalescent COVID-19.

V and J are TRBV29-1 and TRBJ1-4; D not certain. Germline values: CDR1 SQVTM, CDR2 ANQGSEA. There are 14 residues in the CDR3. The V gene lost 4 bases and the J gene lost 6 bases, with 15 bases spanning the gap. The CDR3 loop reads CSVARGRNDEKLFF. CDR3 DNA: TGCAGCGTTGCCCGAGGGAGAAACGATGAAAAACTGTTTTTT.

The V and J genes are TRBV6-5 and TRBJ1-2; tentatively, D is TRBD1 (6 bases). Germline CDR1 MNHEY, CDR2 SVGAGI. The CDR3 covers 15 residues. V was shortened by 6 bases and J by 4 bases, with 18 bases between the two germline ends. DNA for the CDR3: TGTGCCAGCAGCGACAAAGCGGACAGCATCTATGGCTACACCTTC. Protein: CASSDKADSIYGYTF.

The chain combines TRBV12-1 with TRBJ2-1; the table's D call of TRBD2 was not tested on the DNA. TRBV12-1 is a known pseudogene. This CDR3 comprises 19 residues. The DNA of the CDR3 is TGTGCCAGCAGCTTTGCTTTGGAGTCTTATATCGTTCCGATCAATGAGCAGTTCTTC. Encoded protein: CASSFALESYIVPINEQFF.

This rearrangement joins TRBV21-1 to TRBJ1-2. TRBV21-1 is noted as a pseudogene. CDR3 size: 15 residues. The CDR3 DNA is TGTGCCAGCAGCAAAGCGGGGGGACTTAACTATGGCTACACCTTC. Encoded protein: CASSKAGGLNYGYTF.

The CDR3 DNA reads TGTGCCAGCAGATACCCGACAGGAGTGAATGAAAAACTGTTTTTT. This sequence encodes CASRYPTGVNEKLFF. The chain combines TRBV6-6 with TRBJ1-4; D might be TRBD1 (6 bases). The CDR3 covers 15 residues. Trimming removed 6 bases from V and 5 bases from J, with 16 bases in between. Per the germline V gene, CDR1 is MNHNY and CDR2 is SVGAGI (reference sequence).

This clone was detected once. This rearrangement joins TRBV30 to TRBJ1-6, with a tentative D call TRBD1 (6 bases). Germline CDR1 is GTSNPN and CDR2 is SVGIG (reference sequence). V was clipped by 3 bases and J by 10 bases, with 13 bases between them. This CDR3 region has 13 residues. In DNA, the CDR3 is TGTGCCTGGAGACAGGGTGGGGACTCACCCCTCCACTTT. Its protein product is CAWRQGGDSPLHF.

The J gene is TRBJ1-4, the V gene TRBV7-9, with D perhaps matching TRBD1 (5 bases). CDR3 length: 16 residues. The V gene lost 1 base and the J gene lost 8 bases, with 17 bases spanning the gap. CDR1 and CDR2 from the germline V gene are SEHNR and FQNEAQ (reference sequence). Here the CDR3 reads CASSLGRDSRGEKLFF. CDR3 nucleotide sequence: TGTGCCAGCAGCTTAGGGAGGGACTCCCGAGGGGAAAAACTGTTTTTT. The full variable domain, rest sourced from reference TRBV7-9 and TRBJ1-4, is DTGVSQNPRHKITKRGQNVTFRCDPISEHNRLYWYRQTLGQGPEFLTYFQNEAQLEKSRLLSDRFSAERPKGSFSTLEIQRTEQGDSAMYLCASSLGRDSRGEKLFFGSGTQLSVL.

This clone has just one count. The chain carries TRBV28 and TRBJ1-2, with D uncertain. The CDR3 length is 16 residues. Germline CDR1 reads MDHEN; CDR2 reads SYDVKM. Trimming pared 3 bases from V and 0 bases from J, leaving 14 bases between. CDR3: CASSFGESRTNYGYTF. The CDR3 DNA reads as TGTGCCAGCAGTTTCGGCGAATCCAGGACTAACTATGGCTACACCTTC.

The genes are TRBV19 and TRBJ2-4; TRBD2 agrees at 7 bases. There are 17 residues in the CDR3. Trimming cost V 4 bases and J 0 bases; bases outside gene matches: 9. Germline CDR1 reads LNHDA; CDR2 reads SQIVND (reference sequence). The CDR3 DNA sequence: TGTGCCAGTAGTAATCCGGCAGCGGGGCTAGCCAAAAACATTCAGTACTTC. Amino acid sequence: CASSNPAAGLAKNIQYF.

The rearrangement joins TRBV28 to TRBJ1-1; no reliable D call. Trimming removed 1 base from V and 8 bases from J, with 11 bases in between. This CDR3 has 13 amino acids. Germline CDR1 MDHEN, CDR2 SYDVKM. The CDR3 loop reads CASSLYPGVEAFF. For the CDR3, the DNA is TGTGCCAGCAGTTTATATCCGGGTGTGGAAGCTTTCTTT. Full variable domain (rest looked up from reference TRBV28 and TRBJ1-1): DVKVTQSSRYLVKRTGEKVFLECVQDMDHENMFWYRQDPGLGLRLIYFSYDVKMKEKGDIPEGYSVSREKKERFSLILESASTNQTSMYLCASSLYPGVEAFFGQGTRLTVV.

The CDR3 DNA follows: TGTGCCAGAAATCAAAAGTCGGGACACTGGGCCACAAGCAATCAGCCCCAGCATTTT. This translates into CARNQKSGHWATSNQPQHF. The genes are TRBV5-3 and TRBJ1-5; D possibly corresponds to TRBD1 (6 bases). TRBV5-3 is known as an ORF, though its function is uncertain. The CDR3 is 19 amino acids. Trimming pared 6 bases from V and 1 base from J, leaving 26 bases between.

V usage is TRBV27 and J usage is TRBJ1-4; TRBD1 agrees at 7 bases. The germline gives CDR1 MNHEY, CDR2 SMNVEV (reference sequence). J was trimmed by 5 bases and V by 6 bases; bases with no gene match: 3. The CDR3 length is 13 residues. CDR3 bases: TGTGCCAGCAGCGACAGGGAGAATGAAAAACTGTTTTTT. It is translated as CASSDRENEKLFF.

The chain is built from TRBV3-1 (or the pseudogene TRBV3-2) and TRBJ1-5; 8 bases align to TRBD1. The germline CDR1 and CDR2 sequences are LGHDT and YNNKEL (reference sequence). The CDR3 contains 14 residues. The J segment lost 7 bases and the V segment lost 1 base, leaving 3 bases of the junction unmatched. Here the CDR3 DNA reads TGTGCCAGCAGCCAAGGGACAGGGAGCCAGCCCCAGCATTTT. Residues: CASSQGTGSQPQHF.

The V and J genes are TRBV9 and TRBJ2-7; weak D call: TRBD1 (5 bases). V was shortened by 0 bases and J by 7 bases, with 14 bases between the two germline ends. The CDR3 runs to 14 residues. Looked up from germline, CDR1 is SGDLS and CDR2 is YYNGEE. CDR3 nucleotide sequence: TGTGCCAGCAGCGTAGAGTTTGGGGCAGATGAGCAGTACTTC. Translating gives CASSVEFGADEQYF.

J is TRBJ2-5 and V is TRBV5-1, with no clear D. This CDR3 spans 15 amino acids. Trimming removed 2 bases at V and 5 bases at J, with 16 bases between. Germline CDR1 reads SGHRS; CDR2 reads YFSETQ. Here the CDR3 DNA reads TGCGCCAGCAGCTTAAGACCGCGGCCAATGGAGACCCAGTACTTC. Residues: CASSLRPRPMETQYF.

This clone appeared a few times. The chain combines TRBV3-1 (or the pseudogene TRBV3-2) with TRBJ1-2, with 7 nucleotides matching TRBD1. In germline, CDR1 is LGHDT, CDR2 YNNKEL (reference sequence). The V segment lost 0 bases and the J segment 4 bases; nucleotides outside the gene matches: 2. The CDR3 is 14 amino acids. The CDR3, as DNA: TGTGCCAGCAGCCAAGAAGGGGGCAGCTATGGCTACACCTTC. Residues: CASSQEGGSYGYTF.

The chain is built from TRBV7-2 and TRBJ1-4; no definite D call. The V end was cut by 0 bases, the J end by 11 bases, with 13 bases between. CDR1 is SGHTA and CDR2 is FQGNSA in the germline V gene. The CDR3 covers 14 residues. The chain's CDR3 is CASSLAWAPQKLFF. CDR3 nucleotide sequence: TGTGCCAGCAGCTTAGCGTGGGCGCCTCAGAAACTGTTTTTT.

The chain uses TRBV3-1 (or the pseudogene TRBV3-2) and TRBJ2-1; 8 bases line up with TRBD1. This CDR3 has 13 amino acids. The V segment lost 4 bases and the J segment 10 bases; nucleotides outside the gene matches: 6. CDR1 and CDR2 from the germline V gene are LGHDT and YNNKEL (reference sequence). The CDR3 DNA reads as TGTGCCAGCAGCCTAGGGACAGGCATCGAGCAGTTCTTC. Translating it yields CASSLGTGIEQFF.

The chain recombines TRBV10-3 with TRBJ1-5, with 8 bases that match TRBD1. The germline V gene encodes CDR1 ENHRY and CDR2 SYGVKD. This CDR3 contains 14 residues. V shed 10 bases and J 2 bases; nucleotides not matched to a gene: 7. CDR3 coding DNA: TGTGCCACCGGACAGGGAGACGGCAATCAGCCCCAGCATTTT. Translated, it gives CATGQGDGNQPQHF.

V and J are TRBV20-1 and TRBJ1-1; D unclear. The V and J ends lost 0 bases and 6 bases respectively, with 5 bases between them. Germline V gives CDR1 DFQATT, CDR2 SNEGSKA (reference sequence). The CDR3 consists of 11 residues. CDR3 residues: CSARDQSEAFF. Written as DNA, the CDR3 is TGCAGTGCTAGAGATCAGTCTGAAGCTTTCTTT.

The CDR3 DNA reads as TGTGCCAGCTCACCCACGTGGGACTCCCAAGAGACCCAGTACTTC. Protein sequence: CASSPTWDSQETQYF. This chain joins TRBV18 and TRBJ2-5; the D gene is possibly TRBD2 (6 bases). This CDR3 region has 15 residues. Germline CDR1 and CDR2: KGHSH and LQKENI. V was shortened by 3 bases and J by 1 base, with 12 bases between the two germline ends.

The gene calls are TRBV5-1 and TRBJ2-2; 7 bases fit TRBD2. With 4 bases clipped from V and 6 bases from J, the junction kept 15 bases outside the gene matches. This CDR3 region has 17 residues. Germline assignment: CDR1 SGHRS and CDR2 YFSETQ. CDR3: CASSPLLTAGVPGELFF. The DNA of the CDR3 is TGCGCCAGCAGCCCCCTACTAACCGCGGGGGTGCCCGGGGAGCTGTTTTTT.

The chain carries TRBV12-3 or TRBV12-4 and TRBJ1-1; D is undetermined. CDR3 length: 12 amino acids. Trimming pared 7 bases from V and 2 bases from J, leaving 8 bases between. The CDR3 DNA reads TGTGCCAGCATAGCGGCCAACACTGAAGCTTTCTTT. Translation gives CASIAANTEAFF.

This clone was seen just once. The chain uses TRBV7-3 and TRBJ2-3, with a tentative D call TRBD2 (7 bases). The V and J ends lost 5 bases and 2 bases respectively, with 23 bases between them. The CDR3 sequence is 18 residues long. CDR1 and CDR2 from the germline V gene are SGHTA and FQGTGA. This CDR3 is CASSVVPSGGGLTDTQYF. CDR3 sequence (DNA): TGTGCCAGCAGCGTAGTTCCGTCAGGCGGGGGCCTCACAGATACGCAGTATTTT.

V gene TRBV12-5 combines with J gene TRBJ2-1; possibly TRBD2 for D (6 bases). Trimming cost V 6 bases and J 2 bases, with 17 bases left between them. This CDR3 has 16 residues. Germline CDR1 is LGHNT and CDR2 is FRNRAP. For the CDR3, the DNA is TGTGCTAGTGGCCCCCCTGGGACTCCGCCCTACAATGAGCAGTTCTTC. Protein: CASGPPGTPPYNEQFF.

The chain uses TRBV4-3 and TRBJ1-4, with D possibly being TRBD1 (6 bases). V was cut by 4 bases and J by 7 bases, with 19 bases left in between. This CDR3 comprises 16 residues. Germline assignment: CDR1 LGHNA and CDR2 YSLEER. The CDR3 DNA sequence: TGCGCCAGCAGCCCTGAACTCCGGGGGGCGGGTGAAAAACTGTTTTTT. Protein product: CASSPELRGAGEKLFF.

The table lists this clone with a count of one. The chain has TRBV7-2 and TRBJ1-5; D is ambiguous. CDR3 size: 15 residues. The V gene lost 1 base and the J gene lost 2 bases, with 9 bases spanning the gap. CDR1 and CDR2 (germline): SGHTA, FQGNSA. The CDR3 loop reads CASSLEGGGNQPQHF. CDR3 nucleotide sequence: TGTGCCAGCAGCTTAGAGGGCGGGGGCAATCAGCCCCAGCATTTT.

The CDR3 sequence is CASSLGGGGTEAFF. The DNA for the CDR3 is TGTGCCAGCAGCTTAGGTGGGGGAGGCACTGAAGCTTTCTTT. V is TRBV11-3 and J is TRBJ1-1; possibly TRBD1 for D (5 bases). The CDR3 loop spans 14 amino acids. CDR1 SGHNT and CDR2 YENEEA come from the germline V gene. Deletions cut 1 base from V and 4 bases from J, with 10 bases between.

The chain joins TRBV19 to TRBJ1-1; 7 nucleotides match TRBD1. The CDR3 has 15 residues. Looked up from germline, CDR1 is LNHDA and CDR2 is SQIVND (reference sequence). Trimming cost V 3 bases and J 1 base; bases outside gene matches: 5. In DNA form, the CDR3 reads TGTGCCAGTAGTATCCGACAGGGAGGGAACACTGAAGCTTTCTTT. Its translation: CASSIRQGGNTEAFF.

The chain joins TRBV3-1 (or the pseudogene TRBV3-2) to TRBJ1-2, with TRBD1 matching 7 bases. V shed 5 bases and J 8 bases; nucleotides not matched to a gene: 8. Germline V gene sequence: CDR1 LGHDT, CDR2 YNNKEL (reference sequence). This CDR3 comprises 13 residues. CDR3 residues: CASSSRQGSGYTF. Here the CDR3 DNA reads TGTGCCAGCAGCTCCCGACAGGGAAGCGGCTACACCTTC.